Listed below are T cell receptor beta chains from one sample, sequenced in a study of CD8+ T cells in alopecia areata. This table comes from immunoSEQ multiplex PCR, and its TCRdb copy is limited to in-frame clones, with some not included. Among about 130,000 clones, around 60% were seen once, and the ten largest hold less than 5.5%. The input for sequencing was CD4+ T cells sorted from blood, taken at week 0. Receptors were obtained from a human donor with alopecia areata. Both conserved end residues are part of each CDR3. A D gene is named only where the DNA matches it firmly. Not every row has a clone size; where given, it reads once, few, many or a size class.

TRBV19	once	TRBJ2-5	-	CASSSSIGPGKLQYF	TGTGCCAGTAGTTCCTCGATCGGGCCGGGGAAGCTCCAGTACTTC
TRBV27	-	TRBJ2-2	TRBD2	CASSLPGLAGGGELFF	TGTGCCAGCAGCCTCCCGGGACTAGCGGGAGGGGGGGAGCTGTTTTTT
TRBV4-3	-	TRBJ2-7	-	CASSQGGRRNEQYF	TGCGCCAGCAGCCAAGGGGGCAGGAGGAACGAGCAGTACTTC
TRBV19	-	TRBJ2-5	TRBD1	CASLDRDQETQYF	TGTGCCAGCCTAGACAGGGACCAAGAGACCCAGTACTTC
TRBV7-9	-	TRBJ1-1	-	CASSPRDHHTEAFF	TGTGCCAGCAGCCCAAGGGACCACCACACTGAAGCTTTCTTT
TRBV4-2	-	TRBJ1-2	-	CASSPQVSNYGYTF	TGTGCCAGCAGCCCACAGGTTTCTAACTATGGCTACACCTTC
TRBV7-7	-	TRBJ2-5	TRBD1	CASSSRTGGLETQYF	TGTGCCAGCAGCTCCCGGACAGGGGGCTTAGAGACCCAGTACTTC
TRBV9	-	TRBJ2-3	TRBD2	CASSASGVPTDTQYF	TGTGCCAGCAGCGCTAGCGGGGTCCCCACAGATACGCAGTATTTT
TRBV29-1	-	TRBJ2-7	TRBD1	CSVYHRGSSYEQYF	TGCAGCGTTTACCACAGGGGCAGCTCCTACGAGCAGTACTTC
TRBV19	-	TRBJ1-5	TRBD1	CASSRDRQSNQPQHF	TGTGCCAGTAGTAGGGACAGACAGAGCAATCAGCCCCAGCATTTT
TRBV7-2	few	TRBJ1-2	-	CALPGAVQGYYGYTF	TGTGCCCTCCCGGGGGCTGTACAGGGATACTATGGCTACACCTTC
TRBV18	-	TRBJ2-5	-	CASSPRQETQYF	TGTGCCAGCTCACCACGTCAAGAGACCCAGTACTTC
TRBV5-6	-	TRBJ2-7	TRBD1	CASSKGDSYEQYF	TGTGCCAGCAGCAAAGGGGACAGTTACGAGCAGTACTTC
TRBV27	-	TRBJ2-1	TRBD1	CASRLGQGNYNEQFF	TGTGCCAGCAGGCTGGGACAGGGGAATTACAATGAGCAGTTCTTC
TRBV4-1	-	TRBJ1-2	-	CASSQPHYGYTF	TGCGCCAGCAGCCAACCCCACTATGGCTACACCTTC
TRBV5-4	-	TRBJ2-3	-	CASSLKADPSTDTQYF	TGTGCCAGCAGCTTGAAAGCGGACCCAAGCACAGATACGCAGTATTTT
TRBV7-2	few	TRBJ2-3	TRBD2	CASSGLAGGFSSLDTQYF	TGTGCCAGCAGCGGCCTAGCGGGGGGCTTCTCTTCCCTAGATACGCAGTATTTT
TRBV11-1	few	TRBJ2-1	-	CASSWRRNEQFF	TGTGCCAGCAGCTGGAGGAGGAATGAGCAGTTCTTC
TRBV5-4	few	TRBJ2-5	TRBD1	CASSLGTGQETQYF	TGTGCCAGCAGCTTGGGGACAGGGCAAGAGACCCAGTACTTC
TRBV19	once	TRBJ2-5	TRBD1	CASGQAARETQYF	TGTGCCAGTGGACAGGCGGCCAGGGAGACCCAGTACTTC
TRBV29-1	-	TRBJ2-7	-	CSAEQGDEQYF	TGCAGCGCCGAACAGGGAGACGAGCAGTACTTC
TRBV5-1	-	TRBJ2-7	TRBD1	CASSLYRGHEQYF	TGCGCCAGCAGCTTGTACAGGGGCCACGAGCAGTACTTC
TRBV4-3	-	TRBJ1-2	-	CASSQDRSRGFYGYTF	TGCGCCAGCAGCCAAGATAGGTCCCGGGGGTTCTATGGCTACACCTTC
TRBV19	-	TRBJ2-2	TRBD2	CASSQGTSGNTGELFF	TGTGCCAGTAGTCAGGGGACTAGCGGGAACACCGGGGAGCTGTTTTTT
TRBV4-1	-	TRBJ2-7	TRBD2	CASSRATSGGSYEQYF	TGCGCCAGCAGCCGAGCGACTAGCGGGGGCTCCTACGAGCAGTACTTC
TRBV7-2	-	TRBJ1-5	-	CASSRLSGARGEPQHF	TGTGCCAGCAGCCGTCTGTCTGGGGCACGGGGGGAGCCCCAGCATTTT
TRBV5-1	-	TRBJ1-5	TRBD1	CASSSGQGLNQPQHF	TGCGCCAGCAGCTCGGGACAGGGTCTCAATCAGCCCCAGCATTTT
TRBV15	-	TRBJ1-5	-	CATSRDHGGAGQPQHF	TGTGCCACCAGCAGAGATCATGGAGGGGCAGGGCAGCCCCAGCATTTT
TRBV30	-	TRBJ2-5	TRBD1	CAWREARDSGQETQYF	TGTGCCTGGAGGGAAGCCCGGGACAGCGGACAAGAGACCCAGTACTTC
TRBV7-2	-	TRBJ2-1	-	CASSSERQQFF	TGTGCCAGCAGCTCAGAGAGACAGCAGTTCTTC
TRBV5-4	-	TRBJ2-5	-	CASSLDAVQETQYF	TGTGCCAGCAGCTTGGATGCGGTCCAAGAGACCCAGTACTTC
TRBV15	-	TRBJ1-2	-	CATSRDIGVGGYGYTF	TGTGCCACCAGCAGAGATATAGGCGTAGGGGGCTATGGCTACACCTTC
TRBV27	-	TRBJ2-7	-	CASSFQGSRYEQYF	TGTGCCAGCAGTTTCCAGGGTTCGCGCTACGAGCAGTACTTC
TRBV11-2	few	TRBJ2-5	TRBD1	CASSPLGGTGQTQYF	TGTGCCAGCAGCCCCCTCGGGGGGACAGGGCAGACCCAGTACTTC
TRBV11-1	-	TRBJ2-2	-	CASSSRTAGELFF	TGTGCCAGCAGCTCCCGGACGGCCGGGGAGCTGTTTTTT
TRBV7-2	few	TRBJ2-1	TRBD2	CASSPLAGGRNEQFF	TGTGCCAGCAGCCCCCTAGCGGGAGGTCGGAATGAGCAGTTCTTC
TRBV7-9	few	TRBJ2-2	-	CASSQVRSGELFF	TGTGCCAGCAGCCAAGTTCGGTCGGGGGAGCTGTTTTTT
TRBV5-6	-	TRBJ2-1	TRBD2	CASSPNTGLAVSEQFF	TGTGCCAGCAGCCCGAATACGGGACTAGCAGTGAGTGAGCAGTTCTTC
TRBV29-1	few	TRBJ2-3	TRBD2	CSVEEARGGAGDTQYF	TGCAGCGTTGAAGAGGCTCGCGGGGGGGCTGGAGATACGCAGTATTTT
TRBV7-9	few	TRBJ2-4	-	CASSLDFAVAKNIQYF	TGTGCCAGCAGCTTAGATTTTGCCGTAGCCAAAAACATTCAGTACTTC